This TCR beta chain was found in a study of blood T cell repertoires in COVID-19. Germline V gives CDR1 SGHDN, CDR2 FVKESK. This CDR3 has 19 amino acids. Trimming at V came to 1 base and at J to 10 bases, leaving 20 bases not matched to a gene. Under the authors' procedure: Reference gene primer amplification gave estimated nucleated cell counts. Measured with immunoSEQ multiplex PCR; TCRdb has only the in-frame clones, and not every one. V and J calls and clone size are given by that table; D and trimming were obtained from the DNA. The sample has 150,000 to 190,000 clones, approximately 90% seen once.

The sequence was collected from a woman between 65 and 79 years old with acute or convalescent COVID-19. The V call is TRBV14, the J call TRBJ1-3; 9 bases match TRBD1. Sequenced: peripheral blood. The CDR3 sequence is CASSQGLPGQGFLSRTIYF. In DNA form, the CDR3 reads TGTGCCAGCAGCCAAGGGCTGCCGGGACAGGGTTTTTTAAGTCGGACCATATATTTT.